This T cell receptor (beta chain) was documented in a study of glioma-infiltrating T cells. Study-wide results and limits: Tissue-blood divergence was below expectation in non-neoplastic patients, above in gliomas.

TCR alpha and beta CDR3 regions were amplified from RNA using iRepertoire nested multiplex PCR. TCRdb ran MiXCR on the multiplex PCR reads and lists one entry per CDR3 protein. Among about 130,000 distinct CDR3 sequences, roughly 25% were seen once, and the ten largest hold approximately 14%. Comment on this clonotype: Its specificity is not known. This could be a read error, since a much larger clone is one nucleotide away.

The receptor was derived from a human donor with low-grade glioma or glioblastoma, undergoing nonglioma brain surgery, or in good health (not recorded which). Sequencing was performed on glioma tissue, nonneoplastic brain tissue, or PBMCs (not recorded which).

As DNA, the CDR3 is TGTGCTAGCAGTAAAGCAGGAGGGACACCCTACAATGAGCAGCTCTTC. Translation: CASSKAGGTPYNEQLF. This chain joins TRBV7-7 and TRBJ2-1; perhaps D is TRBD1 or TRBD2 (6 bases each). Germline-derived CDR1 and CDR2 are SSHAT and FNYEAQ (reference sequence). The CDR3 has 16 residues.